One sample yielded the 4 T cell receptor beta chains listed below, sequenced in a study of cytomegalovirus exposure and HLA in healthy donors. The PCR made use of 60 Vbeta and 13 Jbeta primers. Using immunoSEQ multiplex PCR, the repertoire was profiled, and TCRdb retains in-frame clones only, with some absent. Here the sample spans 100,000 to 150,000 clones, 60% to 80% being singletons. What was sequenced was PBMCs. The receptors were gathered from a man in his forties or fifties in good health and CMV-seropositive.

This chain uses TRBV6-1 with TRBJ2-3; tentatively, D is TRBD2 (5 bases). Germline CDR1 MNHNS, CDR2 SASEGT. The CDR3 spans 14 residues. The V gene lost 5 bases and the J gene lost 2 bases, with 11 bases spanning the gap. The CDR3 protein is CASSLTGNTDTQYF. For the CDR3, the DNA is TGTGCCAGCAGTCTTACGGGAAACACAGATACGCAGTATTTT.

This clone was seen a handful of times. J is TRBJ2-7 and V is TRBV2; TRBD1 might be the D (6 bases). The V and J ends lost 4 bases and 5 bases respectively, with 9 bases between them. CDR1 and CDR2 (germline): SNHLY, FYNNEI. The CDR3 length is 12 residues. In DNA, the CDR3 is TGTGCCAGCAGTGGGGGGCCTCACGAGCAGTACTTC. This encodes CASSGGPHEQYF.

The V and J genes are TRBV5-1 and TRBJ2-1; 7 bases map to TRBD2. Germline V CDR1 and CDR2: SGHRS, YFSETQ. The CDR3 has 15 amino acids. Germline trimming cut 4 bases from V and 4 bases from J; bases unmatched to any gene: 8. CDR3 nucleotides: TGCGCCAGCAGCAGGGCCGGGACTACTTACAATGAGCAGTTCTTC. This translates into CASSRAGTTYNEQFF.

This clone was counted only a few times. The sample contains more than one DNA sequence encoding this CDR3. The chain is built from TRBV18 and TRBJ2-7, with 10 positions matching TRBD1. Germline CDR1 reads KGHSH; CDR2 reads LQKENI. The CDR3 runs 15 residues. Losses at the gene ends were 4 bases for V and 1 base for J; bases not matched to a gene: 4. CDR3 sequence reads: CASSLPGQGSYEQYF. The DNA of the CDR3 is TGTGCCAGCTCACTACCGGGACAGGGGTCCTACGAGCAGTACTTC.